These 7 T cell receptor beta chains were all obtained from the same sample, sequenced in a study of blood T cell repertoires in COVID-19. The table came from immunoSEQ multiplex PCR; TCRdb's copy has only in-frame clones and leaves some out. The sample records tens of thousands of clones, approximately 96% being singletons. The sequencing input was peripheral blood. The receptors were sampled from a human donor with active COVID-19. The donor label of this sample is uncertain.

The rearrangement links TRBV12-3 or TRBV12-4 to TRBJ2-5; D unclear. This CDR3 contains 13 residues. Trimming cost V 8 bases and J 4 bases, with 14 bases left between them. CDR3 sequence reads: CASVFNPRETQYF. CDR3 DNA sequence: TGTGCCAGCGTCTTTAACCCGCGAGAGACCCAGTACTTC.

This clone came up a few times. This chain connects TRBV19 to TRBJ1-4; TRBD1 agrees at 9 bases. This CDR3 has 15 amino acids. Germline V gene lookup returns CDR1 LNHDA and CDR2 SQIVND (reference sequence). V dropped 3 bases and J dropped 5; count of bases not matched to a gene: 4. The CDR3, as DNA: TGTGCCAGTAGTATCGGGACAGGGATGAATGAAAAACTGTTTTTT. Amino acids: CASSIGTGMNEKLFF.

The rearrangement uses TRBV18 and TRBJ1-3; D remains ambiguous. There are 16 residues in the CDR3. From germline, CDR1 is KGHSH and CDR2 LQKENI. Between the trimmed V and J ends, which lost 3 bases and 2 bases, there was a span of 14 bases. CDR3 loop: CASSPAGGPPGNTIYF. The CDR3 DNA is TGTGCCAGCTCACCCGCGGGCGGACCCCCTGGAAACACCATATATTTT.

The J gene is TRBJ2-5, the V gene TRBV6-2 or TRBV6-3, with a tentative D call TRBD2 (5 bases). CDR3 length equals 13 residues. The germline CDR1 and CDR2 sequences are MNHEY and SVGEGT. The V gene lost 2 bases and the J gene lost 4 bases, with 8 bases spanning the gap. The CDR3 bases are TGTGCCAGCAGTTACGGGCGGGTAGAGACCCAGTACTTC. Translation: CASSYGRVETQYF.

This clone was observed a single time. The chain is built from TRBV9 and TRBJ1-1; TRBD1 matches 8 bases. CDR1 SGDLS and CDR2 YYNGEE come from the germline V gene. The V and J ends lost 0 bases and 4 bases, in that order; junction bases with no gene match: 8. This CDR3 is built from 16 residues. CDR3 bases: TGTGCCAGCAGCGTAGACCCCCTCGACAGGGGCACTGAAGCTTTCTTT. Translating it yields CASSVDPLDRGTEAFF.

This clone was counted once. The V and J genes are TRBV6-6 and TRBJ1-2; weak D call: TRBD1 (6 bases). This CDR3 has 13 amino acids. V lost 7 bases, J lost 2 bases, and 11 bases lay in between. Germline V gene lookup returns CDR1 MNHNY and CDR2 SVGAGI (reference sequence). The chain's CDR3 is CASTGQLNYGYTF. In DNA form, the CDR3 reads TGTGCCAGCACTGGACAGCTCAACTATGGCTACACCTTC.

This rearrangement joins TRBV11-3 to TRBJ2-3; tentatively, D is TRBD2 (7 bases). Germline V lookup: CDR1 SGHNT, CDR2 YENEEA. The V and J ends lost 4 bases and 0 bases respectively, with 17 bases between them. The CDR3 sequence is 17 residues long. The CDR3 DNA is TGTGCCAGCAGCTCCCCAGTGAGGGGGGGGAGCACAGATACGCAGTATTTT. This sequence encodes CASSSPVRGGSTDTQYF.